This T cell receptor beta chain was profiled in a study of blood T cell repertoires in COVID-19. Only in-frame clones appear in the TCRdb table, and some are missing; sequencing was by immunoSEQ multiplex PCR. The sample lists about 240,000 clones; approximately 78% were seen once. In germline, CDR1 is SGHDT, CDR2 YYEEEE. This CDR3 is built from 15 residues. The ends were cut back, 1 base at V and 2 bases at J, with 11 bases in the middle. The V and J genes are TRBV5-6 and TRBJ2-3; D is perhaps TRBD1 (6 bases). This receptor was obtained from a woman in her late teens or twenties with acute or convalescent COVID-19. The sample comprised peripheral blood. CDR3 sequence: CASSLSTGITDTQYF. CDR3 nucleotide sequence: TGTGCCAGCAGCTTGAGCACAGGGATCACAGATACGCAGTATTTT.